A selection of T cell receptor beta chains follows, all from one sample in a study of T-cell memory formation after mild COVID-19. TCRdb re-derived calls from the 5' RACE reads in MiXCR, one entry per CDR3 protein. Counted here are approximately 290,000 distinct CDR3 sequences, about 15% occurring once; the ten biggest clones make up 22%. Sequencing was carried out using PBMCs or a T cell subset sorted from them (not recorded which). Every receptor here comes from a man between 18 and 35 years old who had mild COVID-19 (a few samples of this study predate the infection). Cell type and time point are not known. The CDR3 runs from the conserved cysteine through the conserved F or W. Fields, in order: V gene, clone size, D gene, J gene, CDR3 DNA, CDR3 protein. The D gene is left open where the match is weak. Some rows have no size entry. The others give once, few or many, or a class for an expanded clone.

v_call: TRBV27
clone_size: few
d_call: NA
j_call: TRBJ1-1
cdr3_nt: TGTGCCAGCAGTTTATGGGGCCAGGCACTCACTGAAGCTTTCTTT
cdr3_aa: CASSLWGQALTEAFF

v_call: TRBV20-1
clone_size: NA
d_call: NA
j_call: TRBJ2-5
cdr3_nt: TGCAGTGCTAGAAGGCGGGAGACCCAGTACTTC
cdr3_aa: CSARRRETQYF

v_call: TRBV12-3/TRBV12-4
clone_size: NA
d_call: NA
j_call: TRBJ1-1
cdr3_nt: TGTGCCAGCAGTTTAATTGCCACTGAAGCTTTCTTT
cdr3_aa: CASSLIATEAFF

v_call: TRBV9
clone_size: NA
d_call: NA
j_call: TRBJ2-1
cdr3_nt: TGTGCCAGCAGCGTAGACTGGGCCGCCTACAATGAGCAGTTCTTC
cdr3_aa: CASSVDWAAYNEQFF

v_call: TRBV5-7
clone_size: few
d_call: NA
j_call: TRBJ2-1
cdr3_nt: TGTGCCAGCAGCTTATGCGGGGGCCGGCATGAGCAGTTCTTC
cdr3_aa: CASSLCGGRHEQFF

v_call: TRBV15
clone_size: few
d_call: NA
j_call: TRBJ2-3
cdr3_nt: TGTGCCACCAGCAGAGATATCAGGGCGGACACAGATACGCAGTATTTT
cdr3_aa: CATSRDIRADTDTQYF

v_call: TRBV12-3/TRBV12-4
clone_size: few
d_call: NA
j_call: TRBJ2-2
cdr3_nt: TGTGCCAGCAGTTTTCAACAGGGCCCGAACACCGGGGAGCTGTTTTTT
cdr3_aa: CASSFQQGPNTGELFF

v_call: TRBV2
clone_size: few
d_call: TRBD1
j_call: TRBJ1-5
cdr3_nt: TGTGCCAGCTCGGGACAGGGTACTCAGCCCCAGCATTTT
cdr3_aa: CASSGQGTQPQHF

v_call: TRBV5-1
clone_size: few
d_call: TRBD1
j_call: TRBJ2-7
cdr3_nt: TGCGCCAGCAGCTGGGGAGGACAGGGGTACGAGCAGTACTTC
cdr3_aa: CASSWGGQGYEQYF

v_call: TRBV7-9
clone_size: NA
d_call: NA
j_call: TRBJ2-1
cdr3_nt: TGTGCCAGCAGCAATGACCCTAGAGTGCAGTTCTTC
cdr3_aa: CASSNDPRVQFF

v_call: TRBV18
clone_size: NA
d_call: NA
j_call: TRBJ2-2
cdr3_nt: TGTGCCAGCTCACCAAGCTATGGTACCGGGGAGCTGTTTTTT
cdr3_aa: CASSPSYGTGELFF

v_call: TRBV9
clone_size: NA
d_call: NA
j_call: TRBJ1-2
cdr3_nt: TGTGCCAGCAGCGCTGGACAGTCAGCTAACTATGGCTACACCTTC
cdr3_aa: CASSAGQSANYGYTF

v_call: TRBV7-2
clone_size: few
d_call: NA
j_call: TRBJ2-1
cdr3_nt: TGTGCCAGCAGCTTAGTTGGCGGGACGAGCAATGAGCAGTTCTTC
cdr3_aa: CASSLVGGTSNEQFF

v_call: TRBV5-1
clone_size: NA
d_call: NA
j_call: TRBJ2-2
cdr3_nt: TGCGCCAGCAGCTTCCGGGACAACACCGGGGAGCTGTTTTTT
cdr3_aa: CASSFRDNTGELFF

v_call: TRBV5-8
clone_size: few
d_call: TRBD2
j_call: TRBJ2-1
cdr3_nt: TGTGCCAGCAGCTTAGCTAGCGGGGGGAATGAGCAGTTCTTC
cdr3_aa: CASSLASGGNEQFF

v_call: TRBV29-1
clone_size: NA
d_call: TRBD2
j_call: TRBJ2-3
cdr3_nt: TGCAGCGTTGAAGTTTGGCTAGCGGGGCCGACGCAGTATTTT
cdr3_aa: CSVEVWLAGPTQYF

v_call: TRBV20-1
clone_size: few
d_call: NA
j_call: TRBJ2-3
cdr3_nt: TGCAGTGCTGAGAGAGAGAGGGGCGCCACAGATACGCAGTATTTT
cdr3_aa: CSAERERGATDTQYF

v_call: TRBV6-5
clone_size: NA
d_call: NA
j_call: TRBJ1-4
cdr3_nt: TGTGCCAGCAGTTACCGGCAGGGTAGCGAAAAACTGTTTTTT
cdr3_aa: CASSYRQGSEKLFF

v_call: TRBV25-1
clone_size: few
d_call: TRBD1
j_call: TRBJ1-5
cdr3_nt: TGTGCCAGCAGTCCCCGTACAGGGGGGAATCAGCCCCAGCATTTT
cdr3_aa: CASSPRTGGNQPQHF

v_call: TRBV12-3/TRBV12-4
clone_size: few
d_call: TRBD1
j_call: TRBJ1-5
cdr3_nt: TGTGCCAGCAGTCGCGCGTGGTTCGGACAGGGGGATAGCAATCAGCCCCAGCATTTT
cdr3_aa: CASSRAWFGQGDSNQPQHF

v_call: TRBV18
clone_size: NA
d_call: NA
j_call: TRBJ1-1
cdr3_nt: TGTGCCAGCTCCCCGCGGGGGGGCCAGAACACTGAAGCTTTCTTT
cdr3_aa: CASSPRGGQNTEAFF

v_call: TRBV4-1
clone_size: few
d_call: NA
j_call: TRBJ2-1
cdr3_nt: TGCGCCAGCAGCCACTTCAGACAGGTATTGAATGAGCAGTTCTTC
cdr3_aa: CASSHFRQVLNEQFF

v_call: TRBV9
clone_size: few
d_call: NA
j_call: TRBJ1-1
cdr3_nt: TGTGCCAGCAGCTTCTCCGGGACACGGAACACTGAAGCTTTCTTT
cdr3_aa: CASSFSGTRNTEAFF

v_call: TRBV9
clone_size: NA
d_call: TRBD2
j_call: TRBJ2-1
cdr3_nt: TGTGCCAGCAGCCCCCCGACTAGCGGGATTTACAATGAGCAGTTCTTC
cdr3_aa: CASSPPTSGIYNEQFF

v_call: TRBV18
clone_size: few
d_call: NA
j_call: TRBJ2-3
cdr3_nt: TGTGCCAGCTCCCGACCCGGCCGCACAGATACGCAGTATTTT
cdr3_aa: CASSRPGRTDTQYF

v_call: TRBV12-3/TRBV12-4
clone_size: NA
d_call: TRBD1
j_call: TRBJ1-5
cdr3_nt: TGTGCCAGCAGAACAACAGGGGGGAATCAGCCCCAGCATTTT
cdr3_aa: CASRTTGGNQPQHF

v_call: TRBV7-9
clone_size: NA
d_call: TRBD1
j_call: TRBJ1-2
cdr3_nt: TGTGCCAGCAGCCTGCAGGGGGGGCAGGAGTATGGCTACACCTTC
cdr3_aa: CASSLQGGQEYGYTF

v_call: TRBV7-7
clone_size: NA
d_call: NA
j_call: TRBJ2-1
cdr3_nt: TGTGCCAGCAGTGGGGGGCTAATAAATGAGCAGTTCTTC
cdr3_aa: CASSGGLINEQFF

v_call: TRBV20-1
clone_size: NA
d_call: TRBD1
j_call: TRBJ1-5
cdr3_nt: TGCAGTGCTAGAAAGGTGGGACAGGGTAATCAGCCCCAGCATTTT
cdr3_aa: CSARKVGQGNQPQHF

v_call: TRBV5-1
clone_size: few
d_call: TRBD2
j_call: TRBJ2-3
cdr3_nt: TGCGCCAGCAGCCGAGGCCGAGAAGCGGGGGATGGCACAGATACGCAGTATTTT
cdr3_aa: CASSRGREAGDGTDTQYF

v_call: TRBV7-2
clone_size: few
d_call: NA
j_call: TRBJ2-3
cdr3_nt: TGTGCCAGCAGCTTGGGTAGTGGTACGCAGTATTTT
cdr3_aa: CASSLGSGTQYF

v_call: TRBV29-1
clone_size: few
d_call: NA
j_call: TRBJ2-3
cdr3_nt: TGCAGCGTTGTAGGGGGTGCCACAGATACGCAGTATTTT
cdr3_aa: CSVVGGATDTQYF

v_call: TRBV6-6
clone_size: few
d_call: TRBD2
j_call: TRBJ2-7
cdr3_nt: TGTGCCAGCAGTCCCCCGACTAGCGGGGGGGCTGACGAGCAGTACTTC
cdr3_aa: CASSPPTSGGADEQYF

v_call: TRBV20-1
clone_size: few
d_call: NA
j_call: TRBJ2-3
cdr3_nt: TGCAGTGCACCAGCGGTCCCCACAGATACGCAGTATTTT
cdr3_aa: CSAPAVPTDTQYF

v_call: TRBV7-2
clone_size: NA
d_call: NA
j_call: TRBJ1-1
cdr3_nt: TGTGCCAGCAGCTTAGCGGAGCTTCAGGAAGCTTTCTTT
cdr3_aa: CASSLAELQEAFF

v_call: TRBV7-2
clone_size: many
d_call: NA
j_call: TRBJ2-5
cdr3_nt: TGTGCCAGCAGCGTCCACAGGGCGGAGACCCAGTACTTC
cdr3_aa: CASSVHRAETQYF

v_call: TRBV24-1
clone_size: NA
d_call: NA
j_call: TRBJ2-5
cdr3_nt: TGTGCCACCAGTGATTCTAACTTCGACACCCAGTACTTC
cdr3_aa: CATSDSNFDTQYF

v_call: TRBV20-1
clone_size: NA
d_call: NA
j_call: TRBJ2-3
cdr3_nt: TGCAGTGCTACTTCTAGTGCAGATACGCAGTATTTT
cdr3_aa: CSATSSADTQYF

v_call: TRBV20-1
clone_size: NA
d_call: NA
j_call: TRBJ2-1
cdr3_nt: TGCAGTGCTAGAGATGGGGCAGGGGAAGTCAGTGAGCAGTTCTTC
cdr3_aa: CSARDGAGEVSEQFF

v_call: TRBV7-9
clone_size: NA
d_call: TRBD2
j_call: TRBJ2-1
cdr3_nt: TGTGCCAGCAGCTTAGGGACTAGCGGGGGATATGAGCAGTTCTTC
cdr3_aa: CASSLGTSGGYEQFF

v_call: TRBV7-2
clone_size: NA
d_call: NA
j_call: TRBJ1-3
cdr3_nt: TGTGCCAGCAGCTTAGTGATCCCCGGAAACACCATATATTTT
cdr3_aa: CASSLVIPGNTIYF

v_call: TRBV9
clone_size: NA
d_call: NA
j_call: TRBJ2-5
cdr3_nt: TGTGCCAGCAGCTCCATCACGTACGGGGCAGAGACCCAGTACTTC
cdr3_aa: CASSSITYGAETQYF

v_call: TRBV24-1
clone_size: NA
d_call: NA
j_call: TRBJ2-2
cdr3_nt: TGTGCCACCAGTACCGGGCGAGACACCGGGGAGCTGTTTTTT
cdr3_aa: CATSTGRDTGELFF

v_call: TRBV5-1
clone_size: NA
d_call: TRBD1
j_call: TRBJ2-7
cdr3_nt: TGCGCCAGCAGCTCGTATCCGGGACAGGGGGCATACGAGCAGTACTTC
cdr3_aa: CASSSYPGQGAYEQYF

v_call: TRBV18
clone_size: NA
d_call: TRBD2
j_call: TRBJ2-1
cdr3_nt: TGTGCCAGCTCACCACTAGCGGGTCTTGGGGAATATTACAATGAGCAGTTCTTC
cdr3_aa: CASSPLAGLGEYYNEQFF

v_call: TRBV3-1
clone_size: few
d_call: NA
j_call: TRBJ2-3
cdr3_nt: TGTGCCAGCAGCCGACCACCCGGGACCCTCGGCGGTACGCAGTATTTT
cdr3_aa: CASSRPPGTLGGTQYF

v_call: TRBV5-1
clone_size: NA
d_call: NA
j_call: TRBJ2-3
cdr3_nt: TGCGCCAGCAGCTTGGCTCCGGGGGGCACAGATACGCAGTATTTT
cdr3_aa: CASSLAPGGTDTQYF

v_call: TRBV10-2
clone_size: NA
d_call: NA
j_call: TRBJ1-6
cdr3_nt: TGCGCCAGCAGTGATTCCCGCTCCTATAATTCACCCCTCCACTTT
cdr3_aa: CASSDSRSYNSPLHF

v_call: TRBV20-1
clone_size: NA
d_call: NA
j_call: TRBJ2-3
cdr3_nt: TGCAGTGCGGAGGCCAGCACAGATACGCAGTATTTT
cdr3_aa: CSAEASTDTQYF

v_call: TRBV5-1
clone_size: NA
d_call: NA
j_call: TRBJ2-7
cdr3_nt: TGCGCCAGCAGCTTCGTCTCGGGACAAACCTACGAGCAGTACTTC
cdr3_aa: CASSFVSGQTYEQYF

v_call: TRBV4-3
clone_size: NA
d_call: NA
j_call: TRBJ1-4
cdr3_nt: TGCGCCAGCAGCCAAGATCGAGTGGGTGGACTGTTTTTT
cdr3_aa: CASSQDRVGGLFF

v_call: TRBV6-5
clone_size: few
d_call: NA
j_call: TRBJ2-7
cdr3_nt: TGTGCCAGCACCCAAAGGCAGGGCGACGAGCAGTACTTC
cdr3_aa: CASTQRQGDEQYF

v_call: TRBV10-1
clone_size: few
d_call: NA
j_call: TRBJ1-5
cdr3_nt: TGCGCCAGCAGTGAGGGCATCGGGCAGCCCCAGCATTTT
cdr3_aa: CASSEGIGQPQHF

v_call: TRBV7-3
clone_size: NA
d_call: NA
j_call: TRBJ2-2
cdr3_nt: TGTGCCAGCAGCTTCGGACCGGGCGGGGACACCGGGGAGCTGTTTTTT
cdr3_aa: CASSFGPGGDTGELFF

v_call: TRBV3-1
clone_size: NA
d_call: NA
j_call: TRBJ2-3
cdr3_nt: TGTGCCAGCAGCCAAGCTCGGGGCTTATCTCATACGCAGTATTTT
cdr3_aa: CASSQARGLSHTQYF

v_call: TRBV29-1
clone_size: NA
d_call: NA
j_call: TRBJ2-5
cdr3_nt: TGCAGCGTTGAGCGAGAGACCCAGTACTTC
cdr3_aa: CSVERETQYF

v_call: TRBV24-1
clone_size: few
d_call: NA
j_call: TRBJ2-3
cdr3_nt: TGTGCCACCAGTGATGGACGGGGAGCAGATACGCAGTATTTT
cdr3_aa: CATSDGRGADTQYF